This is a list of T cell receptor beta chains from one sample in a study of PD-1 blockade in classical Hodgkin lymphoma. The repertoire was sequenced with immunoSEQ multiplex PCR; TCRdb's copy has only in-frame clones and lacks some. The sample lists 10,000 or so clones, just under 90% occurring once. Sequencing was performed on peripheral blood mononuclear cells (PBMCs), taken before the fourth cycle of nivolumab. These receptors were obtained from a human donor with classical Hodgkin lymphoma. The conserved cysteine and the conserved F or W are not part of the CDR3 here. Each record gives: V gene, J gene, CDR3 protein.

>TRBV6-6|TRBJ1-2
ASTRQGMSGYT
>TRBV5-8|TRBJ1-5
ASSLGGNNQPQH
>TRBV7-6|TRBJ2-5
ASSLPGTDQETQY
>TRBV2|TRBJ2-1
ASGETFHEQF
>TRBV5-4|TRBJ1-6
ASSLKGVNSPLH
>TRBV28|TRBJ1-2
ASSSQESNYGYT
>TRBV9|TRBJ2-3
ASSVGVGGGMGSDTQY
>TRBV19|TRBJ1-1
ASSWQVMNTEAF
>TRBV7-2|TRBJ1-2
ASSLAGRFYGYT
>TRBV19|TRBJ1-2
ASRQGPPYGYT
>TRBV9|TRBJ1-4
ASRRTDNEKLF
>TRBV18|TRBJ1-6
ASSPLANSPLH
>TRBV6-5|TRBJ2-5
ASSYQRLQETQY
>TRBV18|TRBJ1-6
ASSQGKGSPLH
>TRBV5-6|TRBJ2-1
ASSAATPVPTYNEQF
>TRBV7-8|TRBJ1-5
ASSSTQGGNQPQH
>TRBV29-1|TRBJ1-1
SVVGRGKAEAF
>TRBV28|TRBJ1-5
ASTVRDQPQH
>TRBV6-6|TRBJ1-3
ASSYASRSGNTIY
>TRBV6-6|TRBJ2-4
ASSYSGGLAKNIQY
>TRBV10-3|TRBJ2-3
AISVSPQPTDTQY
>TRBV28|TRBJ1-2
ASSTEGTNYGYT
>TRBV7-6|TRBJ2-3
ASSFRQGADTQY
>TRBV4-1|TRBJ2-1
ASSQGGAGGGREQF
>TRBV10-1|TRBJ2-1
ASSEMDEQF
>TRBV10-1|TRBJ2-3
ASKGLAGATDTQY
>TRBV15|TRBJ1-5
ATSRATANQPQH
>TRBV28|TRBJ2-1
ASSPAGTGFSEQF
>TRBV11-2|TRBJ1-1
ASSLASGNTEAF
>TRBV27|TRBJ2-3
ASRGRLIVSTDTQY
>TRBV7-6|TRBJ1-6
ASSEVSGYSPLH
>TRBV27|TRBJ1-5
ASRRGQGNQPQH
>TRBV27|TRBJ1-3
ASSLEGSSGNTIY
>TRBV4-3|TRBJ2-7
ASSQEGGDYEQY
>TRBV4-1|TRBJ1-6
ASSQDPDRYNSPLH
>TRBV2|TRBJ2-4
ASSETSGGNIQY
>TRBV7-8|TRBJ2-1
ASSLGSIGTGSVNEQF
>TRBV7-2|TRBJ1-2
ASSLAIANYGYT
>TRBV10-2|TRBJ1-6
ASSETLWVNSPLH
>TRBV6-6|TRBJ1-1
ASSYGQGAVTEAF
>TRBV6-1|TRBJ1-2
ASIRPSGYGYT
>TRBV6-6|TRBJ1-1
ASSLLTGVNTEAF
>TRBV7-2|TRBJ1-2
ASSSTGTVVGYT
>TRBV4-3|TRBJ1-4
ASSQASEKLF
>TRBV7-8|TRBJ2-1
ASSSRGWGLPNEQF
>TRBV28|TRBJ1-1
ASSLSQGGTEAF
>TRBV7-2|TRBJ1-1
ASSSRGTEAF
>TRBV2|TRBJ1-5
ASNPGVFSNQPQH
>TRBV2|TRBJ2-7
ASRFGYRYEQY
>TRBV7-7|TRBJ2-2
ASSFNPVGGGELF
>TRBV29-1|TRBJ2-1
SARLAGVYNEQF
>TRBV18|TRBJ2-7
ASSTRGGASYEQY